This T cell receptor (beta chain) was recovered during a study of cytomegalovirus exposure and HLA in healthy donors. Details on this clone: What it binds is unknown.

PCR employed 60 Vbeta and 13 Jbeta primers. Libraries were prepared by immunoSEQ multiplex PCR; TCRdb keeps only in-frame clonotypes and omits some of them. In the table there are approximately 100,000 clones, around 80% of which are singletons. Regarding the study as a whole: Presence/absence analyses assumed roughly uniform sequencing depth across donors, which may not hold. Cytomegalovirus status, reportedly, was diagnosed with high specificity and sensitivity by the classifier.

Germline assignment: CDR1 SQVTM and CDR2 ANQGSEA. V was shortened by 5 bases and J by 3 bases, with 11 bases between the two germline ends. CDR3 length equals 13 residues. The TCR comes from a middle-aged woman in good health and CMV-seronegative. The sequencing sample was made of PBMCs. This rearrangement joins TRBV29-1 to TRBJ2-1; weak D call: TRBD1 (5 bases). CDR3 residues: CSVFTGDYNEQFF. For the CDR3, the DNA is TGCAGCGTTTTTACAGGAGACTACAATGAGCAGTTCTTC.